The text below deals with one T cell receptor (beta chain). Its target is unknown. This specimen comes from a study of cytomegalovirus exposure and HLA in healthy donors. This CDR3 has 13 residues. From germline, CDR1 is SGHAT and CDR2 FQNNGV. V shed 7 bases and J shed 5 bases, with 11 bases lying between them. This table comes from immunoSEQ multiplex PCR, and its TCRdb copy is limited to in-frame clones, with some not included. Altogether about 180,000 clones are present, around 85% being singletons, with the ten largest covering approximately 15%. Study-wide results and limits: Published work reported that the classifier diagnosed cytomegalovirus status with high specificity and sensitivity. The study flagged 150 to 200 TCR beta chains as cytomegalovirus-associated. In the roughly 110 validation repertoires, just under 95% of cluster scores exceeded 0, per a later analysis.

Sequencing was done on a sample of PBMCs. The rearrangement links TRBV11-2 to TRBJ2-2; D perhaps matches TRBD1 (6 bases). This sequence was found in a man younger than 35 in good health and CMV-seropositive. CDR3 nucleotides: TGTGCCAGCACAGGGGTAGGGACCGGGGAGCTGTTTTTT. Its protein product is CASTGVGTGELFF.